This T cell receptor (beta chain) was recovered during a study of blood T cells in healthy people across ages (dated by TCRdb to about 2015). Regarding the complete study: Template switching captured roughly one uniquely barcoded TCR beta cDNA molecule per two T cells in model experiments. Using deep sequencing normalized with unique cDNA molecular identifiers, the study measured how TCR beta repertoire diversity changes with age. Four age groups were formed from the donors: young (average about 16 years), middle-aged (around 39), aged (over 55) and long-lived (approximately 78). For two donors (one aged 18 to 29 and one aged 80 or older), the study analyzed two additional independent replicas of 1 million unique cDNA reads from the same blood draw. Donors of different ages were randomly distributed across sequencing lanes to avoid experimental bias.

Library method: 5' RACE. Sequencing was performed on an Illumina HiSeq 2500. The second PCR ran for about 7 to 11 cycles and used a J-beta primer mix along with a sample-barcoded 5' primer. A unique molecular identifier was introduced onto each TCR beta cDNA molecule by a template-switch 5' adaptor carrying 12 random nucleotides. Each sample yielded at least 2.5 million CDR3-containing paired-end reads. All of the RNA was converted into first-strand cDNA using the Mint cDNA synthesis kit, with a TRBC-specific oligonucleotide serving as the primer. After uracil-DNA glycosylase treatment, a first 18-cycle PCR used universal primers M1SS and BC2_uni_R on all cDNA. The authors' analysis ran thus. Each sample was normalized by randomly selecting 1 million high-quality reads, each carrying a distinct molecular identifier. Reads sharing molecular identifiers were discarded rather than binned into consensus sequences. MiTCR, with a Q25 quality threshold and the strictest error-elimination algorithm, was used for CDR3 identification, clonotype clustering and error correction. A nonparametric unseen species model using Euler transformation provided a lower-bound estimate of total TCR beta diversity. TCRdb applied fastp at Q25 and MiXCR to the public reads, then kept only in-frame beta chains. Each entry merges the rows of one CDR3 protein and shows their most common DNA and genes. TCRdb, rather than the study authors, made the V and J calls. This sample has over 950,000 distinct CDR3 sequences in its table, and around two fifths of those were observed once. The ten largest clones capture about an eighth of the sample.

Remarks on this clonotype: Its binding antigen is unknown. Nothing much larger sits one base from this clone, and base qualities are not available.

The 39 donors, aged 6 to 90 years, were systemically healthy Caucasian individuals from Russia. Each donor gave ten milliliters of peripheral blood, collected into EDTA-treated Vacutainer tubes. PBMCs were isolated by Ficoll-Paque density-gradient centrifugation, with at least 6 million obtained per sample. Trizol reagent was used to extract total RNA from the PBMCs, yielding at least 5.5 micrograms per sample. The percentages of naive CD45RAhigh/CD27high T cells were determined by flow cytometry on a PBMC aliquot from every donor. Results and caveats for the whole study, not just this receptor: Donor CMV infection status was unknown, potentially confounding age-related changes in expanded clonotypes. Estimates of total diversity based on one million sequenced T cells were regarded as lower bounds and as underestimates. The percentage of naive T cells measured by flow cytometry correlated strongly with observed TCR beta diversity. As age increased, observed TCR beta diversity per million T cells dropped in a roughly linear way, and a significant reduction was already evident by age 40. Bulk unsorted PBMC profiling prevented conclusive comparison of naive and antigen-experienced compartments. Compared with the aged group, more naive CD4+ T cells, fewer expanded clones and increased TCR diversity were shown by the long-lived group, suggesting age selection.

Specimen: blood. This clonotype was obtained from a man between 18 and 35 years old in good health.

The bases read TGTGCCAGCAGTCCCACCCTTCTAGGGGGTGAGCAGTTCTTC. This gives the protein CASSPTLLGGEQFF. Rearrangement joined TRBV12-3 or TRBV12-4 to TRBJ2-1, with a tentative D gene TRBD1 over 6 matching bases. Measured from the cysteine to the phenylalanine, the CDR3 is 14 residues long. The read is trimmed to its CDR3 DNA, 42 bases read in frame from base 1. Relative to germline, V is 5 bases shorter and J is 9 bases shorter, with 17 bases between their ends.